What follows is one TCR beta chain and its context. Its antigen is not identified. These data are taken from a study of cytomegalovirus exposure and HLA in healthy donors. Turning to the study itself: Within an early data release were about 90 million unique TCRs drawn from HLA-typed donors.

Both 60 Vbeta primers and 13 Jbeta primers went into the PCR. Data came from immunoSEQ multiplex PCR; TCRdb stores just in-frame clones and leaves some out. This sample's clone table lists around 75,000 clones. Germline CDR1 is SGHVS and CDR2 is FNYEAQ. J was trimmed by 8 bases and V by 5 bases; bases with no gene match: 3. This CDR3 is built from 12 residues. Study results and caveats: Across donors, presence/absence analyses took sequencing depth to be roughly uniform. It was 150 to 200 TCR beta chains that were listed as cytomegalovirus-associated. Earlier analysis found most TCR beta V segments productive about 87% or about 30% of the time.

This TCR derives from a man aged 35 to 55 in good health and CMV-seronegative. The sequenced sample was PBMCs. This chain uses TRBV7-6 with TRBJ2-3; 8 bases line up with TRBD2. As DNA, the CDR3 is TGTGCCAGCAGCCTTACTAGCGGTACGCAGTATTTT. This codes for CASSLTSGTQYF.